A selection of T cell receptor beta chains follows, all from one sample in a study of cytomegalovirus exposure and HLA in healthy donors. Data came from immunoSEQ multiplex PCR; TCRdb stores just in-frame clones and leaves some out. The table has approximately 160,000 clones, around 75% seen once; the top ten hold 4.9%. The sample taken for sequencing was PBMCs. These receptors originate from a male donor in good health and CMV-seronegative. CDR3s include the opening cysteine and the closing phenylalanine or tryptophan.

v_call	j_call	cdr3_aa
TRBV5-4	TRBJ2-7	CASSLDSGSSYEQYF
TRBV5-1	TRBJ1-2	CASSLSGTGGDYGYTF
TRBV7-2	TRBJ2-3	CASSLVVGLAGSDTQYF
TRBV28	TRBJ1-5	CASRGGGLSNQPQHF
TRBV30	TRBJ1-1	CAWNEKMNTEAFF
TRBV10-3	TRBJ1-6	CATQRVQEGSPLHF
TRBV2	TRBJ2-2	CASKQTNTGELFF
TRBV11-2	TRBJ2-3	CASSSTRVGGDTQYF
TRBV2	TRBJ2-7	CASSPGTPKQYF
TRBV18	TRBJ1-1	CASSPKIQVETEAFF
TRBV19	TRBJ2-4	CASSSKLLIAGTGTKNIQYF
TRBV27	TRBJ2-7	CASSNPGQEASEQYF
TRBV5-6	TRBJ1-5	CASSLQGDIQPQHF
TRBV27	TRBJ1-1	CASSGQNTEAFF
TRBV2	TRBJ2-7	CASREQGATYEQYF
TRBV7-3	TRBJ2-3	CASSSRGLDPDTQYF
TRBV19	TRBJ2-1	CASSRMGGTGDEQFF
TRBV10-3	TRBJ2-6	CAITPEKGGYGANVLTF
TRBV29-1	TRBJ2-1	CSVSTGTSNYNEQFF
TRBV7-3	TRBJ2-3	CASSLGTSGDTQYF
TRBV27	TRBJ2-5	CASSTRTGEWQETQYF
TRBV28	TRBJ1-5	CASYSSNQPQHF
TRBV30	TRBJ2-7	CAWSVDGAYEQYF
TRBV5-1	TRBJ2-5	CASRRGQETQYF
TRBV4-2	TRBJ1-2	CASSQDSQNYGYTF
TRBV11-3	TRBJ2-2	CASSGGGPTGELFF
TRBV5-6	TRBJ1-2	CASSLYGGGSRYGYTF
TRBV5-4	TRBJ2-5	CASSTGLAGTTGTQYF
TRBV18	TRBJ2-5	CASSLPGLAGQETQYF
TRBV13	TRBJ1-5	CASSYQGQGNQPQHF
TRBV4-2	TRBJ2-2	CASSQALLLNTGELFF
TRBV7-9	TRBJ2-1	CASLGAGKNNEQFF
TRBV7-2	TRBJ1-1	CASSEDGGRRAFF
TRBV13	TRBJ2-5	CASSSGLATETQYF
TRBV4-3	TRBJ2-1	CASSQDYGGFEQFF
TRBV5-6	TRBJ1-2	CASSYGRPVGGYTF
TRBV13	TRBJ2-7	CASSRGTSGRSVHEQYF
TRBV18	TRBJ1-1	CASSPQGDGGAFF